A single sample is the source of the 30 T cell receptor beta chains below, sequenced in a study of shared clonotypes between healthy human individuals. Data came from immunoSEQ multiplex PCR; TCRdb stores just in-frame clones and leaves some out. The sample has roughly 2,500,000 clones, 93% seen once. Specimen: naive CD4+ T cells from PBMCs. As for subset: CD45RA+ positively selected. These receptors all stem from a man aged 18 to 35 in good health. Some clones in this sample may be carry-over from other donors' samples.

The J gene is TRBJ2-3, the V gene TRBV5-1; 11 nucleotides match TRBD2. Trimming removed 4 bases from V and 4 bases from J; junction bases left unmatched: 8. This CDR3 is built from 16 residues. CDR1 is SGHRS and CDR2 is YFSETQ in the germline V gene. CDR3 in DNA: TGCGCCAGCAGCACCCAGACTAGCGGGACGTCAGATACGCAGTATTTT. Translated, it gives CASSTQTSGTSDTQYF.

The table lists this clone with a count of one. This chain uses TRBV7-2 with TRBJ1-2, with 11 bases identical to TRBD1. V shed 5 bases and J 6 bases; nucleotides not matched to a gene: 8. Germline V gives CDR1 SGHTA, CDR2 FQGNSA. This CDR3 is 15 amino acids long. The CDR3 DNA reads as TGTGCCAGCAGCGGACCGTGGACAGGGGGCGATGGCTACACCTTC. Protein: CASSGPWTGGDGYTF. Looking up the rest from reference TRBV7-2 and TRBJ1-2 gives the full variable domain: GAGVSQSPSNKVTEKGKDVELRCDPISGHTALYWYRQSLGQGLEFLIYFQGNSAPDKSGLPSDRFSAERTGGSVSTLTIQRTQQEDSAVYLCASSGPWTGGDGYTFGSGTRLTVV.

The rearrangement joins TRBV19 to TRBJ1-1; TRBD1 is a possible D gene (6 bases). Trimming removed 3 bases at V and 4 bases at J, with 9 bases between. CDR3 length: 13 amino acids. Germline values: CDR1 LNHDA, CDR2 SQIVND (reference sequence). This CDR3 reads CASSINRVTEAFF. The CDR3 bases are TGTGCCAGTAGTATTAACAGGGTCACTGAAGCTTTCTTT.

This chain links TRBV4-1 with TRBJ2-5, with D perhaps matching TRBD1 (5 bases). V was clipped by 0 bases and J by 2 bases, with 16 bases between them. CDR1 and CDR2 (germline): MGHRA, YSYEKL. The CDR3 loop spans 17 amino acids. The chain's CDR3 is CASSQDLAGRLQETQYF. CDR3 DNA sequence: TGCGCCAGCAGCCAAGATCTTGCAGGGCGTCTTCAAGAGACCCAGTACTTC.

This clone was observed a single time. Here the CDR3 reads CASQSLGGAGNEQFF. DNA for the CDR3: TGCGCCAGCCAGTCGCTCGGTGGTGCCGGGAATGAGCAGTTCTTC. This rearrangement joins TRBV5-1 to TRBJ2-1; D is ambiguous. The CDR3 is made up of 15 amino acids. V lost 7 bases, J lost 7 bases, and 21 bases lay in between. In germline, CDR1 is SGHRS, CDR2 YFSETQ.

This clone showed up just a few times. The rearrangement uses TRBV18 and TRBJ1-4; D is unclear. Germline CDR1 reads KGHSH; CDR2 reads LQKENI. This CDR3 has 12 amino acids. V lost 6 bases, J lost 8 bases, and 10 bases lay in between. Here the CDR3 DNA reads TGTGCCAGCTCGTTGGACGGCGAAAAACTGTTTTTT. This sequence encodes CASSLDGEKLFF.

V gene TRBV18 combines with J gene TRBJ1-2; possibly TRBD1 for D (5 bases). CDR3 length equals 14 residues. Germline CDR1 reads KGHSH; CDR2 reads LQKENI. V lost 6 bases and J lost 8, with 19 bases in between. The CDR3 coding sequence is TGTGCCAGCTCCCCGCTCCGGGACGGCGGGGGCTACACCTTC. Translation: CASSPLRDGGGYTF.

The rearrangement uses TRBV5-1 and TRBJ2-3, with 15 bases fitting TRBD2. With 0 bases clipped from V and 3 bases from J, the junction kept 5 bases outside the gene matches. Germline V gene lookup returns CDR1 SGHRS and CDR2 YFSETQ. The CDR3 runs to 18 residues. The CDR3 DNA reads as TGCGCCAGCAGCTTGGTCCCGGGACTAGCGGGAGGTACAGATACGCAGTATTTT. It encodes CASSLVPGLAGGTDTQYF.

This chain joins TRBV27 and TRBJ1-2, with a weak D call TRBD1 (5 bases). Trimming removed 3 bases from V and 5 bases from J, with 10 bases in between. The germline gives CDR1 MNHEY, CDR2 SMNVEV (reference sequence). The CDR3 is 13 residues long. The CDR3 here is CASSFRRGYGYTF. In nucleotides, the CDR3 is TGTGCCAGCAGTTTCCGACGGGGGTATGGCTACACCTTC.

A remark on this clone: Other DNA sequences of this sample code for an identical CDR3. This chain links TRBV18 with TRBJ2-1; a weak D match, TRBD1 (5 bases). Germline lookup yields CDR1 KGHSH and CDR2 LQKENI. The CDR3 runs 13 residues. Trimming cost V 3 bases and J 5 bases, with 8 bases left between them. The CDR3 sequence is CASSPSRDNEQFF. The CDR3 region has the DNA TGTGCCAGCTCACCTAGCAGGGACAATGAGCAGTTCTTC.

The chain carries TRBV27 and TRBJ1-2, with D possibly matching TRBD1 (6 bases). Germline values: CDR1 MNHEY, CDR2 SMNVEV (reference sequence). V dropped 1 base and J dropped 3 bases, with 12 bases sitting between them. CDR3 length equals 15 residues. The CDR3 spells CASSLLGGQDYGYTF. The CDR3 nucleotides are TGTGCCAGCAGTTTATTGGGGGGGCAGGACTATGGCTACACCTTC.

The chain couples TRBV5-1 to TRBJ2-5; D unresolved. The V and J ends lost 3 bases and 3 bases respectively, with 9 bases between them. The germline gives CDR1 SGHRS, CDR2 YFSETQ. This CDR3 region has 13 residues. Written as DNA, the CDR3 is TGCGCCAGCAGCTCGAACAGAGAAGAGACCCAGTACTTC. It specifies CASSSNREETQYF.

This chain joins TRBV7-9 and TRBJ2-1; 7 bases are a match to TRBD1. Germline CDR1 SEHNR, CDR2 FQNEAQ (reference sequence). This CDR3 is built from 14 residues. V was pared by 4 bases and J by 6 bases, with 6 bases of the junction left unmatched. The CDR3 bases are TGTGCCAGCAGCTGGTTGTCAGGGGGCAATGAGCAGTTCTTC. Translation: CASSWLSGGNEQFF.

Notes on this clone: The sample has other DNA sequences that encode this CDR3 too. This rearrangement joins TRBV30 to TRBJ1-5; D uncertain. This CDR3 is 13 amino acids long. Trimming took 1 base from V and 3 from J, leaving 7 bases between them. Germline-derived CDR1 and CDR2 are GTSNPN and SVGIG (reference sequence). CDR3 protein: CAWSGQSNQPQHF. As DNA, the CDR3 is TGTGCCTGGAGTGGGCAATCCAATCAGCCCCAGCATTTT.

This chain links TRBV7-3 with TRBJ2-3; 10 nucleotides agree with TRBD2. The CDR3 has 19 residues. CDR1 is SGHTA and CDR2 is FQGTGA in the germline V gene. The J segment lost 11 bases and the V segment lost 2 bases, leaving 22 bases of the junction unmatched. The CDR3 DNA reads as TGTGCCAGCAGCTTAGCCCCTCCGGGGGGAGCGGGAGGGCCATCGGGGCAGTATTTT. This encodes CASSLAPPGGAGGPSGQYF.

This clone was found once. This chain connects TRBV2 to TRBJ2-2; TRBD1 might be the D (6 bases). Trimming shortened V by 8 bases and J by 1 base, and 11 bases separated the two germline ends. The CDR3 length is 14 residues. Germline lookup yields CDR1 SNHLY and CDR2 FYNNEI. Here the CDR3 reads CASVRTVNTGELFF. The DNA of the CDR3 is TGTGCCAGCGTGCGGACAGTGAACACCGGGGAGCTGTTTTTT.

V usage is TRBV21-1 and J usage is TRBJ2-5; TRBD2 is the table's D call and was not checked against the DNA. TRBV21-1 is given as a pseudogene. CDR3 size: 16 residues. For the CDR3, the DNA is TGTGCCAGCAGCAAAGACGGGACTAGCGCACAAGAGACCCAGTACTTC. This gives the protein CASSKDGTSAQETQYF.

V usage is TRBV18 and J usage is TRBJ2-3, with 12 positions matching TRBD1. The CDR3 has 15 amino acids. V shed 4 bases, J shed 6 bases, and the junction held 5 bases outside the gene matches. Germline lookup yields CDR1 KGHSH and CDR2 LQKENI. The CDR3 DNA follows: TGTGCCAGCTCACGCGGGACAGGGGGCGGTGATACGCAGTATTTT. Translation: CASSRGTGGGDTQYF.

The J gene is TRBJ1-2, the V gene TRBV19; 7 bases map to TRBD1. V trimming: 5 bases; J trimming: 4 bases; junction bases outside the gene matches: 4. This CDR3 spans 13 amino acids. Germline loops: CDR1 LNHDA, CDR2 SQIVND (reference sequence). The CDR3 loop reads CASSYGQAYGYTF. CDR3 bases: TGTGCCAGTAGTTATGGACAGGCCTATGGCTACACCTTC.

This clone appeared once. The genes are TRBV18 and TRBJ2-1, with D possibly TRBD1 on 5 matching bases. This CDR3 is 12 amino acids long. Looked up from germline, CDR1 is KGHSH and CDR2 is LQKENI. Trimming took 5 bases from V and 10 from J, leaving 12 bases between them. In DNA, the CDR3 is TGTGCCAGCTCAGGAACAGGACGCGAGCAGTTCTTC. Protein sequence: CASSGTGREQFF.

This rearrangement joins TRBV5-1 to TRBJ2-5, with 9 bases that match TRBD2. The CDR3 consists of 15 residues. Germline V lookup: CDR1 SGHRS, CDR2 YFSETQ. The V segment lost 0 bases and the J segment 4 bases; nucleotides outside the gene matches: 4. The CDR3 reads CASSLATSGLETQYF. The CDR3, as DNA: TGCGCCAGCAGCTTGGCTACTAGCGGGCTAGAGACCCAGTACTTC.

The rearrangement joins TRBV28 to TRBJ2-1; D call uncertain. The CDR3 covers 17 residues. V was clipped by 3 bases and J by 5 bases, with 20 bases between them. Germline V gene data show CDR1 as MDHEN and CDR2 as SYDVKM. CDR3 coding DNA: TGTGCCAGCAGTTTTTTTGCAGTTACCTCTACACACAATGAGCAGTTCTTC. It encodes CASSFFAVTSTHNEQFF.

This chain uses TRBV15 with TRBJ1-4, with a possible D match to TRBD1 (6 bases). Trimming left V 3 bases short and J 3 bases short, with 17 bases between. Per germline, CDR1 LNHNV and CDR2 YYDKDF (reference sequence). There are 17 residues in the CDR3. The CDR3 spells CATSRGRGVGPNEKLFF. In nucleotides, the CDR3 is TGTGCCACCAGCAGGGGCAGGGGCGTAGGACCTAATGAAAAACTGTTTTTT.

V is TRBV27 and J is TRBJ1-3; D may be TRBD1 (5 bases). The germline V gene encodes CDR1 MNHEY and CDR2 SMNVEV (reference sequence). With 6 bases removed from V and 3 bases from J, the gap between germline ends came to 15 bases. The CDR3 runs 15 residues. The CDR3 loop is CASSWDRYLGNTIYF. DNA for the CDR3: TGTGCCAGCAGCTGGGACCGGTATCTTGGAAACACCATATATTTT.

This chain joins TRBV5-1 and TRBJ2-3, with D maybe TRBD2 (5 bases). Germline values: CDR1 SGHRS, CDR2 YFSETQ. V lost 6 bases and J 7 bases, leaving 9 bases between the germline ends. There are 11 residues in the CDR3. The CDR3 bases are TGCGCCAGCAAGAGCGGTTATACGCAGTATTTT. The encoded protein is CASKSGYTQYF.

V gene TRBV7-3 combines with J gene TRBJ2-7; possibly TRBD2 for D (6 bases). The length of the CDR3 is 15 residues. V lost 0 bases and J lost 6, with 15 bases in between. Germline CDR1 SGHTA, CDR2 FQGTGA. CDR3 DNA: TGTGCCAGCAGCTTAACGGGGGGACGGTTGGGCGAGCAGTACTTC. It yields the protein CASSLTGGRLGEQYF.

The chain combines TRBV5-8 with TRBJ2-5; D gene ambiguous. Trimming removed 4 bases from V and 2 bases from J, with 15 bases in between. The germline V gene has CDR1 SGHTS and CDR2 YDEGEE. The CDR3 loop spans 15 amino acids. CDR3 amino acids: CASSPGGVLQETQYF. CDR3 sequence (DNA): TGTGCCAGCAGCCCAGGTGGGGTTCTACAAGAGACCCAGTACTTC.

The chain combines TRBV6-5 with TRBJ1-5; D possibly corresponds to TRBD1 (6 bases). The CDR3 extends over 15 amino acids. CDR1 MNHEY and CDR2 SVGAGI come from the germline V gene. V lost 6 bases and J 0 bases, leaving 12 bases between the germline ends. This CDR3 reads CASRRTALSNQPQHF. CDR3 DNA sequence: TGTGCCAGCAGAAGGACAGCCCTTAGCAATCAGCCCCAGCATTTT.

DNA of the CDR3: TGTGCCATCAGTGTGTTTCAGGGGAACACTGAAGCTTTCTTT. It is translated as CAISVFQGNTEAFF. The chain is built from TRBV10-3 and TRBJ1-1, with D perhaps matching TRBD1 (5 bases). This CDR3 is 14 amino acids long. V was cut by 4 bases and J by 1 base, with 10 bases left in between. CDR1 ENHRY and CDR2 SYGVKD come from the germline V gene.

The chain is built from TRBV5-6 and TRBJ1-1; no reliable D call. CDR1 is SGHDT and CDR2 is YYEEEE in the germline V gene. Trimming removed 1 base from V and 2 bases from J, with 15 bases in between. The CDR3 loop spans 16 amino acids. The CDR3 sequence is CASSLRQVLPNTEAFF. CDR3 coding DNA: TGTGCCAGCAGCTTGCGGCAGGTCCTACCAAACACTGAAGCTTTCTTT.